These 23 T cell receptor beta chains were all obtained from the same sample, sequenced in a study of cytomegalovirus exposure and HLA in healthy donors. The study ran its PCR with 60 Vbeta and 13 Jbeta primers. Sequencing used immunoSEQ multiplex PCR; TCRdb keeps in-frame clones, though not all of them. In the table there are around 160,000 clones, under 85% of which are singletons. Sequencing was done on a sample of PBMCs. Every receptor here comes from a woman between 40 and 50 years old in good health and CMV-seropositive.

The gene calls are TRBV5-1 and TRBJ2-5, with TRBD1 identical over 7 bases. The last part of the DNA fits TRBJ2-7 better; the J call may be wrong. The CDR3 runs 14 residues. Germline V CDR1 and CDR2: SGHRS, YFSETQ. CDR3 sequence: CASSSRQGGGEQYF. The CDR3 nucleotides are TGCGCCAGCAGCTCACGACAGGGCGGAGGCGAGCAGTACTTC.

The V gene is TRBV7-9, the J gene TRBJ1-2, with TRBD1 as a possible D gene (5 bases). Germline V gene lookup returns CDR1 SEHNR and CDR2 FQNEAQ (reference sequence). The CDR3 contains 14 residues. V lost 3 bases, J lost 0 bases, and 8 bases lay in between. The CDR3 DNA is TGTGCCAGCAGCTTGACAGACTCTAACTATGGCTACACCTTC. It yields the protein CASSLTDSNYGYTF.

The CDR3 region is CASSIEGFTGELFF. Written as DNA, the CDR3 is TGTGCCAGCAGCATTGAGGGTTTCACCGGGGAGCTGTTTTTT. The rearrangement joins TRBV7-7 to TRBJ2-2; D might be TRBD2 (5 bases). CDR1 SSHAT and CDR2 FNYEAQ come from the germline V gene (reference sequence). Trimming removed 5 bases at V and 4 bases at J, with 11 bases between. The CDR3 spans 14 residues.

This clone was detected only a few times. The V and J genes are TRBV7-4 and TRBJ2-1; tentative D call: TRBD2 (6 bases). The CDR3 contains 19 residues. Germline V gene data show CDR1 as SGHVT and CDR2 as SQSDAQ. V was cut by 4 bases and J by 0 bases, with 22 bases left in between. The CDR3 protein is CASSCPIQRDLSSYNEQFF. The CDR3 region has the DNA TGTGCCAGCAGCTGCCCGATACAAAGGGACTTGAGCTCCTACAATGAGCAGTTCTTC.

The rearrangement uses TRBV9 and TRBJ2-5; 10 nucleotides line up with TRBD2. Germline loops: CDR1 SGDLS, CDR2 YYNGEE. The CDR3 totals 16 residues. V shed 0 bases, J shed 3 bases, and the junction held 5 bases outside the gene matches. CDR3: CASSVDPSGGKETQYF. The CDR3 nucleotides are TGTGCCAGCAGCGTAGATCCTAGCGGGGGAAAAGAGACCCAGTACTTC. The full variable domain, with the rest looked up from reference TRBV9 and TRBJ2-5, is DSGVTQTPKHLITATGQRVTLRCSPRSGDLSVYWYQQSLDQGLQFLIQYYNGEERAKGNILERFSAQQFPDLHSELNLSSLELGDSALYFCASSVDPSGGKETQYFGPGTRLLVL.

CDR3 protein: CASSSAGRSYNSPLHF. The CDR3 DNA reads as TGCGCCAGCAGCTCCGCGGGCAGGTCCTATAATTCACCCCTCCACTTT. The J gene is TRBJ1-6, the V gene TRBV5-1; unclear D gene. Germline V CDR1 and CDR2: SGHRS, YFSETQ. V gave up 3 bases and J gave up 1 base, with 11 bases separating them. The CDR3 loop spans 16 amino acids.

The rearrangement joins TRBV5-1 to TRBJ2-3; perhaps TRBD2 as D (5 bases). The CDR3 is 13 amino acids. Trimming removed 5 bases at V and 8 bases at J, with 15 bases between. The germline CDR1 and CDR2 sequences are SGHRS and YFSETQ. The CDR3 nucleotides read TGCGCCAGCAGATCGGAGGCGGTAGGTACGCAGTATTTT. Its protein product is CASRSEAVGTQYF.

The CDR3 loop reads CASSPRGPVDTGELFF. The CDR3 coding sequence is TGTGCCAGCAGTCCGAGGGGGCCGGTGGACACCGGGGAGCTGTTTTTT. The J gene is TRBJ2-2, the V gene TRBV27; TRBD1 matches at 7 bases. With 5 bases clipped from V and 3 bases from J, the junction kept 9 bases outside the gene matches. Germline CDR1 is MNHEY and CDR2 is SMNVEV (reference sequence). The CDR3 is 16 residues long.

This sequence joins TRBV5-6 and TRBJ2-6, with 9 bases lining up with TRBD1. This CDR3 contains 17 residues. V lost 1 base, J lost 1 base, and 3 bases stayed unmatched. Germline V gives CDR1 SGHDT, CDR2 YYEEEE. The CDR3 DNA sequence: TGTGCCAGCAGCTTGTGGGACAGGGTGTCTGGGGCCAACGTCCTGACTTTC. It is translated as CASSLWDRVSGANVLTF.

The chain combines TRBV10-3 with TRBJ1-2; 7 bases align to TRBD1. Germline CDR1 ENHRY, CDR2 SYGVKD. The V gene end was trimmed by 2 bases and the J gene end by 3 bases; junction bases not matched to a gene: 15. The CDR3 spans 18 residues. As DNA, the CDR3 is TGTGCCATCAGTGAGGACTGGAAGCTGGAGGGGGCGCACTATGGCTACACCTTC. Translation gives CAISEDWKLEGAHYGYTF.

Here the CDR3 reads CASSPPGSPETQYF. CDR3 nucleotides: TGTGCCAGCTCACCACCGGGCTCCCCAGAGACCCAGTACTTC. V gene TRBV18 combines with J gene TRBJ2-5, with D unresolved. The length of the CDR3 is 14 residues. Trimming left V 0 bases short and J 4 bases short, with 9 bases between. CDR1 and CDR2 from the germline V gene are KGHSH and LQKENI. The whole variable domain, remainder taken from reference TRBV18 and TRBJ2-5, is NAGVMQNPRHLVRRRGQEARLRCSPMKGHSHVYWYRQLPEEGLKFMVYLQKENIIDESGMPKERFSAEFPKEGPSILRIQQVVRGDSAAYFCASSPPGSPETQYFGPGTRLLVL.

The chain carries TRBV19 and TRBJ1-5; D is perhaps TRBD1 (5 bases). The CDR3 length is 15 residues. From germline, CDR1 is LNHDA and CDR2 SQIVND (reference sequence). V was pared by 6 bases and J by 4 bases, with 16 bases between. This CDR3 is CASREWQGYNQPQHF. The CDR3 DNA reads as TGTGCCAGTAGAGAGTGGCAGGGCTATAATCAGCCCCAGCATTTT.

This clone was observed a single time. The rearrangement links TRBV10-2 to TRBJ1-3; the match to TRBD1 covers 7 bases. J gave up 0 bases and V 8 bases, and 13 bases lay outside the gene matches. This CDR3 region has 17 residues. Per the germline V gene, CDR1 is WSHSY and CDR2 is SAAADI. CDR3 coding DNA: TGCGCCAGCGGAACCGAGGGGGCGGTTAGCTCTGGAAACACCATATATTTT. Its translation is CASGTEGAVSSGNTIYF.

The J gene is TRBJ2-1, the V gene TRBV6-1; TRBD1 matches 9 bases. The germline V gene has CDR1 MNHNS and CDR2 SASEGT. Trimming removed 7 bases from V and 9 bases from J; junction bases left unmatched: 13. The CDR3 sequence is 15 residues long. As DNA, the CDR3 is TGTGCCAGCACATCCATGGACAGGGGTCCGACTGAGCAGTTCTTC. This translates into CASTSMDRGPTEQFF.

V is TRBV6-1 and J is TRBJ1-1; D uncertain. Germline-derived CDR1 and CDR2 are MNHNS and SASEGT. Trimming left V 6 bases short and J 0 bases short, with 11 bases between. The CDR3 totals 14 residues. CDR3 in amino acids: CASSSNYLNTEAFF. The CDR3 DNA reads as TGTGCCAGCAGCTCGAACTACTTGAACACTGAAGCTTTCTTT.

A few counts support this clone. V usage is TRBV6-5 and J usage is TRBJ2-1; TRBD2 might be the D (5 bases). V was clipped by 6 bases and J by 5 bases, with 17 bases between them. In germline, CDR1 is MNHEY, CDR2 SVGAGI. The CDR3 has 15 residues. CDR3 residues: CASRSGRERNNEQFF. The CDR3 DNA reads TGTGCCAGCAGGTCTGGTCGAGAGCGGAACAATGAGCAGTTCTTC.

The genes are TRBV7-9 and TRBJ2-5; perhaps TRBD2 as D (5 bases). The end of the DNA aligns better with TRBJ2-7, so the J call may be wrong. This CDR3 is built from 15 residues. Germline CDR1 and CDR2: SEHNR and FQNEAQ (reference sequence). The DNA for the CDR3 is TGTGCCAGCAGCTTGGGAGTAGGCAGTCCCTACGAGCAGTACTTC. Protein product: CASSLGVGSPYEQYF.

This chain joins TRBV29-1 and TRBJ1-2; D is unresolved. This CDR3 comprises 13 residues. The V and J ends lost 7 bases and 2 bases respectively, with 14 bases between them. Germline loops: CDR1 SQVTM, CDR2 ANQGSEA. DNA for the CDR3: TGCAGCGATGCCACGGGGAGAAACTATGGCTACACCTTC. This gives the protein CSDATGRNYGYTF.

The V gene is TRBV4-1, the J gene TRBJ2-1, with 11 bases matching TRBD2. CDR3 length equals 19 residues. The V gene end was trimmed by 0 bases and the J gene end by 4 bases; junction bases not matched to a gene: 11. From germline, CDR1 is MGHRA and CDR2 YSYEKL. CDR3 nucleotides: TGCGCCAGCAGCCAAGAGGGGCTAGCGGGGGGACTTTTATACAATGAGCAGTTCTTC. Protein sequence: CASSQEGLAGGLLYNEQFF.

The chain has TRBV2 and TRBJ1-2; 9 bases align to TRBD1. From germline, CDR1 is SNHLY and CDR2 FYNNEI. V lost 6 bases to trimming and J lost 7 bases; unmatched junction nucleotides: 6. The CDR3 consists of 13 residues. CDR3 DNA: TGTGCCAGCAGCGGGACAGGGAGTTCTGGCTACACCTTC. Protein product: CASSGTGSSGYTF.

This CDR3 is CATSRPGQKRGNEQFF. The CDR3 DNA is TGTGCCACCAGCAGACCCGGACAGAAAAGGGGCAATGAGCAGTTCTTC. This chain connects TRBV15 to TRBJ2-1; D may be TRBD1 (6 bases). The CDR3 has 16 residues. Per germline, CDR1 LNHNV and CDR2 YYDKDF (reference sequence). Trimming stripped 2 bases from V and 6 bases from J, with 17 bases between.

J is TRBJ2-2 and V is TRBV7-6, with 7 bases that match TRBD1. Germline loops: CDR1 SGHVS, CDR2 FNYEAQ. After removal of 5 bases from V and 2 bases from J, the junction contained 5 bases not matched to a gene. The CDR3 spans 15 residues. The CDR3 DNA sequence: TGTGCCAGCAGCCCCGGGACAGCTAACACCGGGGAGCTGTTTTTT. Translated, it gives CASSPGTANTGELFF.

A word on this clone: Distinct nucleotide sequences in the sample also encode this CDR3. The chain combines TRBV5-4 with TRBJ1-2; the D gene is possibly TRBD1 (6 bases). This CDR3 is 14 amino acids long. V was shortened by 0 bases and J by 7 bases, with 13 bases between the two germline ends. Per germline, CDR1 SGHNT and CDR2 YYREEE (reference sequence). This chain's CDR3 is CASSLDQGLGGYTF. The CDR3 nucleotides read TGTGCCAGCAGCTTGGACCAGGGGCTTGGTGGCTACACCTTC.